A selection of T cell receptor beta chains follows, all from one sample in a study of blood T cells in healthy people across ages. From the 5' RACE reads, TCRdb called clonotypes with MiXCR, one entry per CDR3 protein. This repertoire shows around 280,000 distinct CDR3 sequences, about 25% found once; its top ten account for 25% to 35%. The sequencing input was blood. The receptors shown here come from an older woman in good health. Both conserved end residues are part of each CDR3.

v_gene	CDR3aa
TRBV20-1	CSARGGQANGYGYTF
TRBV20-1	CSAPARQDGNTIYF
TRBV20-1	CSALGVTGGFNQPQHF
TRBV7-9	CASSLAVGLAGLHNEQFF
TRBV9	CASSFQGGGFFGNEQFF
TRBV20-1	CSAREAPPSTQYF
TRBV12-3/TRBV12-4	CASRPTTSGRAFF
TRBV4-2	CASSRGQGGNKAGELFF
TRBV7-2	CASSPTSGTRETQYF
TRBV12-3/TRBV12-4	CATRKKIPPTSGVRSNEQFF
TRBV27	CASRPQGARETQYF
TRBV5-1	CASSGTRGLGEAFF
TRBV28	CASSFLAEQYF
TRBV28	CASTPPRLERSRTGELFF
TRBV7-9	CASSDLDRHQETQYF
TRBV7-9	CASSPGGKPYKYNEQFF
TRBV5-1	CASSPPGTGNYNEQFF
TRBV10-3	CAISDAGLSSYEQYF
TRBV19	CASSLARGDQPQHF
TRBV12-3/TRBV12-4	CASGRERTGELFF
TRBV9	CASGGATQETQYF
TRBV12-3/TRBV12-4	CASSLALGRNTEAFF
TRBV12-3/TRBV12-4	CASRPMGEGSTEAFF
TRBV3-1	CASSPGTFQPQHF